This T cell receptor (beta chain) was sequenced in a study of cytomegalovirus exposure and HLA in healthy donors. There are 13 residues in the CDR3. After removal of 5 bases from V and 11 bases from J, the junction contained 11 bases not matched to a gene. Germline values: CDR1 MNHEY, CDR2 SMNVEV (reference sequence). The PCR contained 60 Vbeta and 13 Jbeta primers. Method: immunoSEQ multiplex PCR; TCRdb's copy keeps in-frame clones and lacks some. The data show about 260,000 clones, 84% seen once. Material for sequencing was PBMCs. The source is a woman between 40 and 55 years old in good health and CMV-seropositive. V is TRBV27 and J is TRBJ1-1; 7 bases match TRBD1. The CDR3 loop is CASSPRQGVLAFF. As DNA, the CDR3 is TGTGCCAGCAGTCCTCGACAGGGCGTGCTGGCTTTCTTT.